Presented here are 27 T cell receptor beta chains from one specimen sequenced in a study of blood T cell repertoires in COVID-19 (dated by TCRdb to about 2020). The library relied on the immunoSEQ multiplex PCR assay. What TCRdb holds here is the immuneACCESS table cut down to in-frame rearrangements. Part of the clones is not present; checked against another copy, under half of the missing clones reflect an unresolved V gene, and the others are unexplained. A total of around 380,000 clones appear in this sample, approximately 89% of them only once. Clones ranked in the top ten supply 1% to 1.5% of the sample. The sequenced sample consisted of PBMCs or T cells enriched from blood (not recorded which). Receptor source: a man younger than 40 who had recovered from COVID-19.

J is TRBJ2-5 and V is TRBV2; the match to TRBD1 covers 8 bases. Per germline, CDR1 SNHLY and CDR2 FYNNEI. V lost 4 bases and J lost 1; bases outside the gene matches: 2. CDR3 length: 14 amino acids. CDR3 sequence: CASSVQGAQETQYF. The DNA for the CDR3 is TGTGCCAGCAGTGTCCAGGGGGCCCAAGAGACCCAGTACTTC.

The V gene is TRBV7-9, the J gene TRBJ1-5; 10 bases fit TRBD1. The CDR3 runs 15 residues. With 5 bases clipped from V and 2 bases from J, the junction kept 3 bases outside the gene matches. Germline CDR1 and CDR2: SEHNR and FQNEAQ (reference sequence). The CDR3, as DNA: TGTGCCAGCAGCCAAGGGACAGGGGGCAATCAGCCCCAGCATTTT. This translates into CASSQGTGGNQPQHF. The complete variable domain, with remaining parts taken from reference TRBV7-9 and TRBJ1-5, reads DTGVSQNPRHKITKRGQNVTFRCDPISEHNRLYWYRQTLGQGPEFLTYFQNEAQLEKSRLLSDRFSAERPKGSFSTLEIQRTEQGDSAMYLCASSQGTGGNQPQHFGDGTRLSIL.

V usage is TRBV7-9 and J usage is TRBJ1-2, with 7 bases fitting TRBD1. From germline, CDR1 is SEHNR and CDR2 FQNEAQ (reference sequence). The CDR3 is 14 residues long. V trimming: 1 base; J trimming: 3 bases; junction bases outside the gene matches: 2. In nucleotides, the CDR3 is TGTGCCAGCAGCTTAGGGACAGGAGACTATGGCTACACCTTC. It translates to CASSLGTGDYGYTF.

This clone occurred a few times. The CDR3 DNA reads as TGTGCTAGTGGACTCCCACAGGGAGGGACTGAAGCTTTCTTT. Protein product: CASGLPQGGTEAFF. The rearrangement joins TRBV12-5 to TRBJ1-1; D possibly corresponds to TRBD1 (6 bases). This CDR3 has 14 residues. Deletions cut 6 bases from V and 5 bases from J, with 16 bases between. Germline-derived CDR1 and CDR2 are LGHNT and FRNRAP.

The rearrangement links TRBV19 to TRBJ1-6; D is unresolved. Germline V CDR1 and CDR2: LNHDA, SQIVND (reference sequence). Trimming removed 8 bases from V and 0 bases from J, with 14 bases in between. The CDR3 has 16 amino acids. CDR3 residues: CASSGKGSSYNSPLHF. The CDR3 DNA reads as TGTGCCAGTTCCGGGAAGGGTAGCTCCTATAATTCACCCCTCCACTTT. Complete variable domain (other parts from reference TRBV19 and TRBJ1-6): DGGITQSPKYLFRKEGQNVTLSCEQNLNHDAMYWYRQDPGQGLRLIYYSQIVNDFQKGDIAEGYSVSREKKESFPLTVTSAQKNPTAFYLCASSGKGSSYNSPLHFGNGTRLTVT.

V and J are TRBV27 and TRBJ1-3; TRBD1 matches 7 bases. The CDR3 is 15 amino acids. The germline gives CDR1 MNHEY, CDR2 SMNVEV (reference sequence). The trim removed 9 bases at V and 3 bases at J, leaving 11 bases unmatched. Here the CDR3 DNA reads TGTGCCAGTTACGGACAGTCAGGGGGTGGAAACACCATATATTTT. This translates into CASYGQSGGGNTIYF.

The genes are TRBV5-1 and TRBJ1-5, with D perhaps matching TRBD1 (5 bases). V was cut by 4 bases and J by 7 bases, with 18 bases left in between. This CDR3 is built from 15 residues. From germline, CDR1 is SGHRS and CDR2 YFSETQ. CDR3 sequence: CASSPGDSIRQPQHF. Here the CDR3 DNA reads TGCGCCAGCAGCCCGGGCGACAGTATAAGACAGCCCCAGCATTTT.

The gene calls are TRBV3-1 (or the pseudogene TRBV3-2) and TRBJ2-2, with 8 positions matching TRBD2. The germline CDR1 and CDR2 sequences are LGHDT and YNNKEL (reference sequence). This CDR3 spans 15 amino acids. V was clipped by 4 bases and J by 7 bases; unmatched bases: 8. The CDR3, as DNA: TGTGCCAGCAGCCCGACGGGGGGGCGCGGCGGGGAGCTGTTTTTT. It yields the protein CASSPTGGRGGELFF.

J is TRBJ1-4 and V is TRBV7-9; 7 bases are shared with TRBD1. V lost 4 bases to trimming and J lost 3 bases; unmatched junction nucleotides: 2. This CDR3 is 14 amino acids long. Germline values: CDR1 SEHNR, CDR2 FQNEAQ (reference sequence). This chain's CDR3 is CASSSQGPNEKLFF. CDR3 in DNA: TGTGCCAGCAGCTCACAGGGGCCTAATGAAAAACTGTTTTTT.

J is TRBJ1-1 and V is TRBV6-1; D gene ambiguous. Germline V CDR1 and CDR2: MNHNS, SASEGT. Deletions cut 1 base from V and 4 bases from J, with 13 bases between. The CDR3 loop spans 15 amino acids. The CDR3 bases are TGTGCCAGCAGTGAAGTACGTTATGTGAGCACTGAAGCTTTCTTT. Translation gives CASSEVRYVSTEAFF.

This clone was counted a single time. The gene calls are TRBV7-9 and TRBJ1-1; 8 bases are a match to TRBD1. The CDR3 has 16 amino acids. V lost 5 bases to trimming and J lost 0 bases; unmatched junction nucleotides: 8. Per the germline V gene, CDR1 is SEHNR and CDR2 is FQNEAQ (reference sequence). The CDR3 bases are TGTGCCAGCAGCCCCGGGGACAGGAAAATGAACACTGAAGCTTTCTTT. Translated, it gives CASSPGDRKMNTEAFF.

The chain is built from TRBV2 and TRBJ2-6, with D hard to call. CDR1 and CDR2 from the germline V gene are SNHLY and FYNNEI. The CDR3 runs 14 residues. V lost 7 bases, J lost 1 base, and 8 bases lay in between. The CDR3 loop reads CASTPGSGANVLTF. In DNA form, the CDR3 reads TGTGCCAGCACGCCGGGTTCTGGGGCCAACGTCCTGACTTTC.

This clone occurred a few times. The rearrangement joins TRBV5-1 to TRBJ1-2, with a tentative D call TRBD1 (6 bases). This CDR3 contains 15 residues. The V and J ends lost 0 bases and 11 bases respectively, with 20 bases between them. Per the germline V gene, CDR1 is SGHRS and CDR2 is YFSETQ. In nucleotides, the CDR3 is TGCGCCAGCAGCTTGGCCTCCGAGACAGGCTTCCCTTACACCTTC. It specifies CASSLASETGFPYTF. Supplemented by reference TRBV5-1 and TRBJ1-2, the full variable domain reads KAGVTQTPRYLIKTRGQQVTLSCSPISGHRSVSWYQQTPGQGLQFLFEYFSETQRNKGNFPGRFSGRQFSNSRSEMNVSTLELGDSALYLCASSLASETGFPYTFGSGTRLTVV.

J is TRBJ1-2 and V is TRBV7-8, with 9 bases identical to TRBD1. The ends lost 5 bases at V and 5 bases at J; junction bases unmatched: 9. The CDR3 has 15 residues. Germline V gives CDR1 SGHVS, CDR2 FQNEAQ. The CDR3 DNA reads as TGTGCCAGCAGCCTGAACAGGGGGCGGGAGTATGGCTACACCTTC. Translating gives CASSLNRGREYGYTF.

In DNA form, the CDR3 reads TGTGCCAGCAGCGCCAGGCCCGGGACTAGCAACACAGATACGCAGTATTTT. This codes for CASSARPGTSNTDTQYF. The chain couples TRBV7-2 to TRBJ2-3; TRBD2 aligns across 9 bases. The CDR3 totals 17 residues. Per the germline V gene, CDR1 is SGHTA and CDR2 is FQGNSA. Losses at the gene ends were 5 bases for V and 2 bases for J; bases not matched to a gene: 11. The full variable domain, completed using reference TRBV7-2 and TRBJ2-3, is GAGVSQSPSNKVTEKGKDVELRCDPISGHTALYWYRQSLGQGLEFLIYFQGNSAPDKSGLPSDRFSAERTGGSVSTLTIQRTQQEDSAVYLCASSARPGTSNTDTQYFGPGTRLTVL.

The rearrangement uses TRBV5-4 and TRBJ1-2; 10 positions match TRBD1. Per the germline V gene, CDR1 is SGHNT and CDR2 is YYREEE (reference sequence). Trimming at V came to 0 bases and at J to 7 bases, leaving 3 bases not matched to a gene. The length of the CDR3 is 14 residues. The CDR3 loop is CASSLGQGAAGYTF. CDR3 nucleotide sequence: TGTGCCAGCAGCTTGGGACAGGGGGCGGCTGGCTACACCTTC. The entire variable domain, with the rest obtained from reference TRBV5-4 and TRBJ1-2, is as follows: ETGVTQSPTHLIKTRGQQVTLRCSSQSGHNTVSWYQQALGQGPQFIFQYYREEENGRGNFPPRFSGLQFPNYSSELNVNALELDDSALYLCASSLGQGAAGYTFGSGTRLTVV.

This clone has just a few counts. The V gene is TRBV7-2, the J gene TRBJ1-2; D call uncertain. Deletions cut 1 base from V and 7 bases from J, with 16 bases between. The CDR3 runs to 15 residues. Germline-derived CDR1 and CDR2 are SGHTA and FQGNSA. DNA for the CDR3: TGTGCCAGCAGCTTAGGCCGCCAAGCCTCCTCTGGCTACACCTTC. Translating gives CASSLGRQASSGYTF.

This clone has just one count. This chain connects TRBV10-1 to TRBJ1-5; D is uncertain. Between the trimmed V and J ends, which lost 4 bases and 8 bases, there was a span of 12 bases. The CDR3 is 13 amino acids. Germline V gene sequence: CDR1 WNHNN, CDR2 SYGVQD (reference sequence). CDR3 nucleotide sequence: TGCGCCAGCAGTGGGTCGTCCGGGGAGCCCCAGCATTTT. Translation: CASSGSSGEPQHF.

The chain links TRBV7-2 to TRBJ2-1; D gene unclear. This CDR3 has 15 amino acids. Trimming took 2 bases from V and 2 from J, leaving 10 bases between them. Germline V lookup: CDR1 SGHTA, CDR2 FQGNSA. The CDR3 coding sequence is TGTGCCAGCAGCTTAATGCGCGCCCCCTACAATGAGCAGTTCTTC. Translated, it gives CASSLMRAPYNEQFF.

This clone was detected once. V is TRBV19 and J is TRBJ2-2, with 9 nucleotides matching TRBD1. The CDR3 has 15 residues. J was trimmed by 2 bases and V by 7 bases; bases with no gene match: 5. Germline-derived CDR1 and CDR2 are LNHDA and SQIVND (reference sequence). CDR3 residues: CASMRGQGNTGELFF. The CDR3 bases are TGTGCCAGTATGAGGGGACAGGGAAACACCGGGGAGCTGTTTTTT.

The chain joins TRBV6-5 to TRBJ2-1; D is unresolved. The CDR3 is 11 amino acids. Germline V CDR1 and CDR2: MNHEY, SVGAGI. The V end lost 6 bases, the J end lost 10 bases, and 10 bases lay between the germline ends. Written as DNA, the CDR3 is TGTGCCAGCAGACTTGCAGGAGAGCAGTTCTTC. It yields the protein CASRLAGEQFF.

J is TRBJ2-3 and V is TRBV3-1 (or the pseudogene TRBV3-2); D is undetermined. Trimming stripped 1 base from V and 3 bases from J, with 8 bases between. The CDR3 is 14 residues long. CDR1 is LGHDT and CDR2 is YNNKEL in the germline V gene (reference sequence). The CDR3 spells CASSQASRTDTQYF. In DNA form, the CDR3 reads TGTGCCAGCAGCCAAGCCAGCAGGACAGATACGCAGTATTTT.

This clone was seen just once. CDR3 nucleotide sequence: TGTGCCAGCAGCGGGACAGTCCTTTTGGACGAGCAGTACTTC. Its translation is CASSGTVLLDEQYF. The chain has TRBV5-4 and TRBJ2-7; 7 nucleotides line up with TRBD1. Germline V gene lookup returns CDR1 SGHNT and CDR2 YYREEE (reference sequence). V lost 4 bases to trimming and J lost 5 bases; unmatched junction nucleotides: 9. This CDR3 has 14 residues.

The chain joins TRBV4-3 to TRBJ2-3; no clear D. The CDR3 contains 13 residues. The V and J ends lost 0 bases and 4 bases respectively, with 5 bases between them. Germline-derived CDR1 and CDR2 are LGHNA and YSLEER. The chain's CDR3 is CASSQDIPDTQYF. Here the CDR3 DNA reads TGCGCCAGCAGCCAAGATATCCCAGATACGCAGTATTTT.

V gene TRBV5-1 combines with J gene TRBJ2-7; 11 bases map to TRBD1. The germline CDR1 and CDR2 sequences are SGHRS and YFSETQ. This CDR3 contains 14 residues. With 4 bases clipped from V and 6 bases from J, the junction kept 6 bases outside the gene matches. In DNA form, the CDR3 reads TGCGCCAGCAGCGTCCCGGGACAGGGGGGCGAGCAGTACTTC. This encodes CASSVPGQGGEQYF.

The V and J genes are TRBV5-1 and TRBJ2-7; 9 bases line up with TRBD1. Germline assignment: CDR1 SGHRS and CDR2 YFSETQ. The CDR3 covers 16 residues. Losses at the gene ends were 4 bases for V and 2 bases for J; bases not matched to a gene: 10. CDR3 in DNA: TGCGCCAGCAGCATAAACCGGGACAGGGACCCCTACGAGCAGTACTTC. It codes for CASSINRDRDPYEQYF. The full variable domain, completed using reference TRBV5-1 and TRBJ2-7, is KAGVTQTPRYLIKTRGQQVTLSCSPISGHRSVSWYQQTPGQGLQFLFEYFSETQRNKGNFPGRFSGRQFSNSRSEMNVSTLELGDSALYLCASSINRDRDPYEQYFGPGTRLTVT.

This clone was found once. The chain couples TRBV6-2 or TRBV6-3 to TRBJ2-7, with a possible D match to TRBD1 (5 bases). The CDR3 spans 16 residues. The germline gives CDR1 MNHEY, CDR2 SVGEGT. The ends were cut back, 0 bases at V and 2 bases at J, with 14 bases in the middle. This CDR3 reads CASSYSAGIFAYEQYF. As DNA, the CDR3 is TGTGCCAGCAGTTACTCGGCAGGGATCTTTGCCTACGAGCAGTACTTC.